The present TCR beta chain was sequenced within a study of blood T cell repertoires in COVID-19. Overall study context: Samples came from the United States, Italy and Spain, spanning acute and convalescent COVID-19. T cells, B-cell-depleted T cells, or PBMCs supplied cDNA or gDNA.

In the original processing: Reference gene primer amplification in the assay estimated nucleated cell counts. Data came from immunoSEQ multiplex PCR; TCRdb stores just in-frame clones and leaves some out. V and J calls and clone size come straight from that table; D and trimming were deduced from the DNA. The data contain about 93,000 clones, roughly nine tenths of them singletons. This clone occurred once. The CDR3 covers 16 residues. The V and J ends lost 4 bases and 7 bases respectively, with 20 bases between them. Germline assignment: CDR1 LGHNA and CDR2 YSLEER. The chain has TRBV4-3 and TRBJ2-1; D might be TRBD2 (6 bases). The source material was peripheral blood. This clonotype was sampled from a human donor with active COVID-19. The donor label of this sample is uncertain. CDR3 sequence reads: CASSRTTSTYWNEQFF. As DNA, the CDR3 is TGCGCCAGCAGCCGTACGACTAGTACATATTGGAATGAGCAGTTCTTC.